A single sample is the source of the 13 T cell receptor beta chains below, sequenced in a study of blood T cell repertoires in COVID-19 (dated by TCRdb to 2019 to 2021). Libraries were constructed by the immunoSEQ multiplex PCR assay. The source is immuneACCESS, and TCRdb retained only in-frame sequences with V and J called. Part of the clones is not carried over; for the studies checked, unresolved V genes explain less than half of this, and the remainder is unexplained. For this sample the table gives about 210,000 clones, of which 80% to 90% were detected only once. The ten largest clonotypes hold 2.5% of the sample. Source material: peripheral blood. The origin of the receptors is a woman aged 40 to 55 with active or convalescent COVID-19.

The rearrangement uses TRBV9 and TRBJ2-1; 9 bases map to TRBD2. The CDR3 has 12 amino acids. CDR1 and CDR2 from the germline V gene are SGDLS and YYNGEE. The trim removed 4 bases at V and 13 bases at J, leaving 6 bases unmatched. Here the CDR3 reads CASSNPGLAQFF. In DNA, the CDR3 is TGTGCCAGCAGCAACCCGGGACTAGCTCAGTTCTTC. Drawing the rest from reference TRBV9 and TRBJ2-1, the complete variable domain is DSGVTQTPKHLITATGQRVTLRCSPRSGDLSVYWYQQSLDQGLQFLIQYYNGEERAKGNILERFSAQQFPDLHSELNLSSLELGDSALYFCASSNPGLAQFFGPGTRLTVL.

The CDR3 sequence is CASSSHQDRPNYGYTF. DNA of the CDR3: TGTGCCAGCAGCAGCCACCAGGACAGACCTAACTATGGCTACACCTTC. The chain joins TRBV11-3 to TRBJ1-2; possible D gene TRBD1, 6 bases. The V end was cut by 5 bases, the J end by 0 bases, with 16 bases between. The CDR3 is made up of 16 amino acids. Germline V CDR1 and CDR2: SGHNT, YENEEA.

As DNA, the CDR3 is TGTGCCAGTACCAAGACTAGCGGAGGATTTTACAATGAGCAGTTCTTC. Translated, it gives CASTKTSGGFYNEQFF. This chain uses TRBV19 with TRBJ2-1; 9 nucleotides agree with TRBD2. The CDR3 spans 16 residues. CDR1 and CDR2 from the germline V gene are LNHDA and SQIVND (reference sequence). The V segment lost 7 bases and the J segment 4 bases; nucleotides outside the gene matches: 11.

The chain employs TRBV4-2 and TRBJ2-3; 8 bases fit TRBD2. Unmatched junction bases numbered 7, after V lost 3 bases and J lost 2 bases. From germline, CDR1 is LGHNA and CDR2 YNFKEQ. CDR3 size: 16 residues. Here the CDR3 reads CASSQSLAELTDTQYF. CDR3 nucleotides: TGTGCCAGCAGCCAGTCACTAGCGGAACTCACAGATACGCAGTATTTT.

This clone came up a few times. This chain connects TRBV7-9 to TRBJ1-1, with D possibly matching TRBD1 (6 bases). Germline-derived CDR1 and CDR2 are SEHNR and FQNEAQ (reference sequence). This CDR3 contains 14 residues. Trimming took off 7 bases at V and 4 bases at J, with 16 bases between the two ends. The CDR3 region is CASIQGGGLTEAFF. The CDR3 region has the DNA TGTGCCAGCATCCAAGGGGGGGGGCTCACTGAAGCTTTCTTT.

The rearrangement uses TRBV10-3 and TRBJ1-1; 9 positions match TRBD1. This CDR3 has 15 residues. From germline, CDR1 is ENHRY and CDR2 SYGVKD. V lost 4 bases and J lost 1; bases outside the gene matches: 4. CDR3 DNA: TGTGCCATCAGTGCTGGGACAGGGAGGAACACTGAAGCTTTCTTT. Its protein is CAISAGTGRNTEAFF.

This rearrangement joins TRBV5-1 to TRBJ1-2; 9 positions agree with TRBD1. V was pared by 5 bases and J by 4 bases, with 6 bases of the junction left unmatched. Germline assignment: CDR1 SGHRS and CDR2 YFSETQ. The CDR3 spans 14 residues. CDR3 protein: CASRQQGQGYGYTF. The CDR3 DNA is TGCGCCAGCAGGCAACAGGGACAGGGCTATGGCTACACCTTC.

V is TRBV5-6 and J is TRBJ1-6; possible D gene TRBD1, 6 bases. V lost 8 bases and J lost 5, with 14 bases in between. CDR1 and CDR2 (germline): SGHDT, YYEEEE. The CDR3 contains 14 residues. DNA for the CDR3: TGTGCCAGTGCCGGGACACCGAATAATTCACCCCTCCACTTT. This sequence encodes CASAGTPNNSPLHF.

The rearrangement links TRBV5-1 to TRBJ2-7, with a possible D match to TRBD1 (7 bases). The length of the CDR3 is 14 residues. Trimming took 4 bases from V and 5 from J, leaving 16 bases between them. Per the germline V gene, CDR1 is SGHRS and CDR2 is YFSETQ. The CDR3 region has the DNA TGCGCCAGCAGCCGGGCGGGGACAGAAGACGAGCAGTACTTC. This translates into CASSRAGTEDEQYF. Complete variable domain (other parts from reference TRBV5-1 and TRBJ2-7): KAGVTQTPRYLIKTRGQQVTLSCSPISGHRSVSWYQQTPGQGLQFLFEYFSETQRNKGNFPGRFSGRQFSNSRSEMNVSTLELGDSALYLCASSRAGTEDEQYFGPGTRLTVT.

J is TRBJ2-5 and V is TRBV7-3; 7 bases agree with TRBD1. The CDR3 is 16 amino acids. Germline lookup yields CDR1 SGHTA and CDR2 FQGTGA. Trimming removed 2 bases from V and 1 base from J; junction bases left unmatched: 7. The CDR3, as DNA: TGTGCCAGCAGCTTAGTTTTTGACAGGGCCCAAGAGACCCAGTACTTC. It encodes CASSLVFDRAQETQYF.

This chain connects TRBV19 to TRBJ2-5, with TRBD2 identical over 11 bases. V shed 5 bases, J shed 5 bases, and the junction held 10 bases outside the gene matches. CDR3 size: 16 residues. Per germline, CDR1 LNHDA and CDR2 SQIVND (reference sequence). The CDR3 region has the DNA TGTGCCAGTAGTTCTCGGATAGCGGGGGGGTTGGAGACCCAGTACTTC. Protein: CASSSRIAGGLETQYF.

This clone has only a few counts. J is TRBJ2-2 and V is TRBV3-1 (or the pseudogene TRBV3-2); no clear D. CDR3 length: 15 residues. The germline V and J ends were trimmed by 2 bases and 1 base, with 8 bases remaining between them. CDR1 LGHDT and CDR2 YNNKEL come from the germline V gene (reference sequence). Here the CDR3 reads CASSQRLGNTGELFF. DNA for the CDR3: TGTGCCAGCAGCCAACGCCTAGGGAACACCGGGGAGCTGTTTTTT.

This chain links TRBV27 with TRBJ1-4; 9 bases match TRBD1. Trimming at V came to 4 bases and at J to 5 bases, leaving 11 bases not matched to a gene. The germline gives CDR1 MNHEY, CDR2 SMNVEV (reference sequence). The CDR3 consists of 17 residues. This CDR3 reads CASSWGWPGQGNEKLFF. The CDR3 region has the DNA TGTGCCAGCAGTTGGGGCTGGCCGGGACAGGGAAATGAAAAACTGTTTTTT.